Included here is one TCR beta chain sequence, with context. Its antigen remains unidentified. No base qualities exist here, and no much larger clone lies one base off it. These data belong to a study of Ad26.COV2.S vaccination and SARS-CoV-2 variants (dated by TCRdb to about 2021). Concerning the study at large: Donors in the vaccine arm were drawn from COV1001, a phase I-IIa trial of Ad26.COV2.S in healthy adults that was multicentre, randomized, double-blind and placebo-controlled. Ad26.COV2.S was administered intramuscularly at a dose of 5x10^10 or 1x10^11 viral particles, either as one shot or as two shots given 56 days apart. TCRbeta repertoire sequencing served as the tool for gauging how specific and how broad the SARS-CoV-2-reactive T cell receptors were following Ad26.COV2.S vaccination. A total of some 30 samples were included in the TCR-sequenced set, comprising some 20 Ad26.COV2.S vaccine recipients, 5 placebo recipients and 8 SARS-CoV-2 convalescent individuals. Participants in the trial were split at random into five groups of five each, receiving low-dose or high-dose Ad26.COV2.S once or twice, or else placebo on both occasions. Throughout the experiments and outcome assessment, investigators stayed blinded to trial group allocation. Broader findings and caveats from the paper: Substantial breadth of spike-specific CD8+ and CD4+ T cell responses was reported after vaccination. The study was not powered to compare responses between vaccine doses or regimens. According to the authors, total T cell responses may have been underestimated by the TCR breadth and depth analyses. Vaccine and placebo recipients had comparable non-spike TCR breadth, which fits with the vaccine containing only spike. Compared with placebo recipients, Ad26.COV2.S recipients showed higher spike-specific TCR breadth (P = 0.0014).

The immunoSEQ Assay was used to sequence TCRbeta CDR3 regions. After extraction, genomic DNA underwent amplification by bias-controlled multiplex PCR, followed by high-throughput sequencing. The original methods were these. Collapsing and filtering of sequences were performed to quantify the absolute abundance of each unique TCRbeta CDR3 region. T cell fraction was estimated by normalizing TCRbeta template counts to usable DNA, which was measured by amplifying reference genes present in all nucleated cells. Repertoire TCRs were annotated as SARS-CoV-2-specific when V gene, CDR3 amino acid sequence and J gene were exactly matched to a known reactive TCR set. The reference SARS-CoV-2 TCR set was obtained from MIRA and was filtered for enrichment in COVID-19-positive ImmuneCODE repertoires, whereby public or cross-reactive TCRs were removed. Using the MIRA antigens, annotated TCRs were further analysed by specific ORF or by position within an ORF. Depth was the summed frequency of annotated unique rearrangements, while breadth was defined as annotated unique rearrangements over total unique productive rearrangements. Two-sided Wilcoxon rank-sum tests were applied when comparing TCR breadth between groups. TCRdb took over this immuneACCESS table, retaining in-frame rearrangements with V and J assigned. Such tables are incomplete; in checked studies, under half of the missing clones stem from an unresolved V gene, and the remainder is unexplained. Clone size and the V and J calls come from that table; the DNA yielded D and trimming. The sample profile shows 300,000 to 400,000 clones; roughly 87% of them were found once. Around 3.6% of the sample is taken by the ten largest.

The treatment or condition label, read with the paper, signifies: 19 received Ad26.COV2.S at low or high dose, single or two shots; about 5 received placebo; per-sample allocation not given. Repertoires of vaccine and placebo recipients were sequenced from samples taken on day 63 after the first injection. In Cohort 1b, 20 to 25 adults aged 18-55 years were enrolled at a single site in Boston, USA, between 29 July and 7 August 2020. Ad26.COV2.S consisted of a replication-incompetent adenovirus type 26 vector by which a prefusion-stabilized SARS-CoV-2 spike protein from the original Wuhan strain was expressed. Sequencing used peripheral blood, obtained in a trial of Ad26.COV2.S vaccine versus placebo. This clonotype was sampled from a person aged 18-60 years who received the Ad26.COV2.S COVID-19 vaccine or a placebo.

In nucleotide form, the sequence is TGTGCCAGCAGCTTAGGGGCACTTCTGGTTGGCAATGAGCAGTTCTTC. Translated, this gives CASSLGALLVGNEQFF. Recombination connected TRBV13 to TRBJ2-1; the D segment cannot be called with confidence. CDR1 is given as PRHDT and CDR2 as FYEKMQ, both from the germline V gene (reference sequence). The CDR3 measures 16 amino acids from cysteine to phenylalanine. Only the CDR3 portion is preserved as DNA: 48 bases, with reading frame beginning at the first base. V and J lose 0 bases and 6 bases, and a span of 15 bases separates them.